The clone carrying this TCR beta chain was counted at least ten times. Its antigen remains unknown. Preparing the TCRbeta library involved the use of unique molecular identifiers. From the PCR reads, TCRdb called clonotypes with MiXCR, one entry per CDR3 protein. This repertoire shows about 140,000 distinct CDR3 sequences, about 9% found once; its top ten account for 15% to 20%. The source of the sample is a study of T-cell reconstitution after alpha-beta-depleted transplantation in children. Regarding the study as a whole: About two months after transplant, alpha-beta T cells reportedly came from several hundred expanded graft clones. The main origin of T-cell counts and diversity one year after transplant was newly produced T cells. High day-60 TCRbeta diversity in some patients came from surviving recipient T cells and thymic progenitors.

Sequencing was performed on PBMCs, mostly from graft donor cells, taken 180 days after TCRalphabeta/CD19-depleted stem cell transplant. The clonotype originates from a female patient aged 2-10 years who had a stem cell transplant for congenital amegakaryocytic thrombocytopenia, so the T cells may come from the graft donor.

The CDR3 region has the DNA TGCGCCAGCAGCTATAACACCGGGGAGCTGTTTTTT. This codes for CASSYNTGELFF. V is TRBV5-1 and J is TRBJ2-2; no definite D call. CDR1 and CDR2 (germline): SGHRS, YFSETQ. The V gene lost 3 bases and the J gene lost 2 bases, with 2 bases spanning the gap. The length of the CDR3 is 12 residues.